The source of this TCR beta chain is a study of blood T cell repertoires in COVID-19. Study at large: The study drew acute and convalescent COVID-19 samples from the United States, Italy and Spain.

CDR3 length equals 14 residues. V shed 5 bases and J shed 4 bases, with 14 bases lying between them. Germline lookup yields CDR1 MDHEN and CDR2 SYDVKM. Only in-frame clones appear in the TCRdb table, and some are missing; sequencing was by immunoSEQ multiplex PCR. The sample lists over 110,000 clones; roughly 82% were seen once. This clone was detected only once. The chain joins TRBV28 to TRBJ1-2; weak D call: TRBD1 (6 bases). The origin of this receptor is a man aged 60-69 years with active or convalescent COVID-19. The sample consisted of peripheral blood. The CDR3: CASSTTDRGYGYTF. CDR3 nucleotides: TGTGCCAGCAGTACGACGGACAGAGGCTATGGCTACACCTTC.